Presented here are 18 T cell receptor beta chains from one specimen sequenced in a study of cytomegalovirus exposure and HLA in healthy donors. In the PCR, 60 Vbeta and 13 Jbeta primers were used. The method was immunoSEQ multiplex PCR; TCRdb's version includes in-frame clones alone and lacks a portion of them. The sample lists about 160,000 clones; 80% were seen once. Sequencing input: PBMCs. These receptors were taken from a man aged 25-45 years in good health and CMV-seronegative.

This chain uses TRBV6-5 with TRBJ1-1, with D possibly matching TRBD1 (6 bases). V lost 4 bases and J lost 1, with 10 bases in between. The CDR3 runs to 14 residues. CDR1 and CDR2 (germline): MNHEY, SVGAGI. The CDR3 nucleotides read TGTGCCAGCAGTTTCCCGGGACAGAACACTGAAGCTTTCTTT. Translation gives CASSFPGQNTEAFF.

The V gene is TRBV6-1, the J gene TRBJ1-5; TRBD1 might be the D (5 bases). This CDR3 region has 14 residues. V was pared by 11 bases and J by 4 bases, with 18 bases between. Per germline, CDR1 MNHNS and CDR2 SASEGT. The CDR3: CAGGYVGGNQPQHF. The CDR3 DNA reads TGTGCCGGGGGGTATGTTGGGGGAAATCAGCCCCAGCATTTT.

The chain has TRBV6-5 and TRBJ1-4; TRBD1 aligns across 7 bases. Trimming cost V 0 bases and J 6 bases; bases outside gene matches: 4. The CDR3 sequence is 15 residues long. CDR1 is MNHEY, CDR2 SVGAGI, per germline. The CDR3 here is CASSYSFQGDEKLFF. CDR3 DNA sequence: TGTGCCAGCAGTTACTCGTTCCAGGGGGATGAAAAACTGTTTTTT.

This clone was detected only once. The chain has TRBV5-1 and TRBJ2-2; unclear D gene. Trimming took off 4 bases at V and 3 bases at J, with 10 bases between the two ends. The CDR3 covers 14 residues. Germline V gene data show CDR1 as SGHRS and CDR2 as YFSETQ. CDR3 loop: CASSHPGYTGELFF. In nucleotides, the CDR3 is TGCGCCAGCAGCCATCCAGGCTACACCGGGGAGCTGTTTTTT.

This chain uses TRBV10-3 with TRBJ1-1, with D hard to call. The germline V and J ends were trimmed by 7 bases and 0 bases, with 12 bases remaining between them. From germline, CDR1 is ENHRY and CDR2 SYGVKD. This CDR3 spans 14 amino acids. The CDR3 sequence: CAITDPDMNTEAFF. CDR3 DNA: TGTGCCATCACTGACCCAGACATGAACACTGAAGCTTTCTTT.

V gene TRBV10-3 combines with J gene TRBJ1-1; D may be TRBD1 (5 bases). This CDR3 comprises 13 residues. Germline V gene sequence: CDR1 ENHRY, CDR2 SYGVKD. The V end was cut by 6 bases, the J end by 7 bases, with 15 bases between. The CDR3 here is CAIRPIGQGEAFF. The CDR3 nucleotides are TGTGCCATCAGGCCAATCGGACAAGGTGAAGCTTTCTTT.

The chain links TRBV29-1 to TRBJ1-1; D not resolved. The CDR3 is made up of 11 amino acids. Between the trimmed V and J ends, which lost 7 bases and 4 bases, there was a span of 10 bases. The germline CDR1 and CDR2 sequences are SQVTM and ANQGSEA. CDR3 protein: CSARLGTEAFF. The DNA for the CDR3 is TGCAGCGCCCGACTCGGCACTGAAGCTTTCTTT.

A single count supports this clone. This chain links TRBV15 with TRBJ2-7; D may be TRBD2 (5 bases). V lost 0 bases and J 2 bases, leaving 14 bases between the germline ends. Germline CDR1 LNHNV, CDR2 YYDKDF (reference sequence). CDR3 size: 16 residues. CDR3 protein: CATSRDLRSGTYEQYF. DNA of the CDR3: TGTGCCACCAGCAGAGATCTACGTTCGGGGACCTACGAGCAGTACTTC.

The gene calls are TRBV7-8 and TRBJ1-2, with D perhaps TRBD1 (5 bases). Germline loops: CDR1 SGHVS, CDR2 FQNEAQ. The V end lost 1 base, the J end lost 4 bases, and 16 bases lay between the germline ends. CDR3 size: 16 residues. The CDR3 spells CASSLGVQEGSYGYTF. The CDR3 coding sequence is TGTGCCAGCAGCTTAGGCGTACAGGAGGGTTCCTATGGCTACACCTTC.

CDR3 sequence: CASSLSPWTSGESNEQFF. CDR3 nucleotide sequence: TGTGCCAGCAGTTTATCTCCATGGACTAGCGGGGAAAGTAATGAGCAGTTCTTC. V usage is TRBV28 and J usage is TRBJ2-1, with 12 bases aligning to TRBD2. The ends lost 1 base at V and 7 bases at J; junction bases unmatched: 11. The V gene's germline CDR1 is MDHEN and CDR2 SYDVKM. CDR3 length: 18 amino acids.

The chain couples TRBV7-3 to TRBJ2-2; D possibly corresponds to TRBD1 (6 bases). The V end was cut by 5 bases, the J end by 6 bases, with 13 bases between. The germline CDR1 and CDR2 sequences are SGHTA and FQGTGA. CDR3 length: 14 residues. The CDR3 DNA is TGTGCCAGCAGCACAGGGTTGGGCGCCGGGGAGCTGTTTTTT. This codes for CASSTGLGAGELFF. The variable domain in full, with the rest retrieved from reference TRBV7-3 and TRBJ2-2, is GAGVSQTPSNKVTEKGKYVELRCDPISGHTALYWYRQSLGQGPEFLIYFQGTGAADDSGLPNDRFFAVRPEGSVSTLKIQRTERGDSAVYLCASSTGLGAGELFFGEGSRLTVL.

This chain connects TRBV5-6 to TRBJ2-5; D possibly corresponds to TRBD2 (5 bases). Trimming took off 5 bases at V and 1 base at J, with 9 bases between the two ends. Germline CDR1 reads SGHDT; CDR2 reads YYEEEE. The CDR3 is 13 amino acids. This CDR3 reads CASSRAGQETQYF. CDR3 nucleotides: TGTGCCAGCAGTAGGGCGGGCCAAGAGACCCAGTACTTC.

The CDR3 nucleotides are TGCGCCAGCAGATTTAGCGGGGACTCCTACGAGCAGTACTTC. The encoded protein is CASRFSGDSYEQYF. The chain couples TRBV10-2 to TRBJ2-5; 8 positions match TRBD2. The DNA end is more similar to TRBJ2-7, so the J call may be wrong. This CDR3 contains 14 residues. Germline loops: CDR1 WSHSY, CDR2 SAAADI.

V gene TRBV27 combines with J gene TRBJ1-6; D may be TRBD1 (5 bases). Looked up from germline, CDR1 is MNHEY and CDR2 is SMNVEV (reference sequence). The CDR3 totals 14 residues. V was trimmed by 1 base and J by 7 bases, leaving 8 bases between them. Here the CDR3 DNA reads TGTGCCAGCAGTTTATGGGGGGGGAATTCACCCCTCCACTTT. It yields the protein CASSLWGGNSPLHF.

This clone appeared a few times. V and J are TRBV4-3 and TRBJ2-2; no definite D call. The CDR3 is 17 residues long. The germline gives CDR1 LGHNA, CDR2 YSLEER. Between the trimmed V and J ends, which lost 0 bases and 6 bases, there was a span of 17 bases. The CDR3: CASSQEIHQVMAGELFF. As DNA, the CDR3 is TGCGCCAGCAGCCAAGAGATTCACCAGGTTATGGCCGGGGAGCTGTTTTTT.

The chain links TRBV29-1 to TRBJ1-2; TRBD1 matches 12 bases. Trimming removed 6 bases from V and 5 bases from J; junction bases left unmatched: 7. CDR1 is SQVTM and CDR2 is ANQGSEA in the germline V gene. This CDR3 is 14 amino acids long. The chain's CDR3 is CSVGQGARRYGYTF. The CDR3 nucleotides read TGCAGCGTGGGACAGGGGGCTAGGCGGTATGGCTACACCTTC.

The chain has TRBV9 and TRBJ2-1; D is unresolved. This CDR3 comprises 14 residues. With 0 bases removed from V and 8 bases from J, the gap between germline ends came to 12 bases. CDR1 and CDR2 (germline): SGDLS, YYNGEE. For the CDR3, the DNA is TGTGCCAGCAGCGTAGATTTAGTACCGGATGAGCAGTTCTTC. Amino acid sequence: CASSVDLVPDEQFF.

The CDR3 reads CASSVVGEVSYGYTF. CDR3 DNA sequence: TGTGCCAGCAGCGTGGTAGGGGAGGTGAGCTATGGCTACACCTTC. The V call is TRBV5-4, the J call TRBJ1-2; D possibly corresponds to TRBD1 (5 bases). The CDR3 length is 15 residues. Trimming shortened V by 4 bases and J by 4 bases, and 17 bases separated the two germline ends. The germline CDR1 and CDR2 sequences are SGHNT and YYREEE (reference sequence).